This TCR beta chain was captured by sequencing in a study of blood T cell repertoires in COVID-19. TCRdb's copy holds only in-frame clones and misses some; the assay was immunoSEQ multiplex PCR. The sample includes around 100,000 clones, more than 75% seen only once; the top ten take 15%. Per the germline V gene, CDR1 is SGHTA and CDR2 is FQGNSA. After removal of 5 bases from V and 5 bases from J, the junction contained 12 bases not matched to a gene. CDR3 length equals 18 residues. The clonotype was recovered from a human donor in a cohort sampled during active COVID-19. J is TRBJ2-2 and V is TRBV7-2; 12 bases map to TRBD2. Sequencing was carried out using peripheral blood. The CDR3 loop is CASSTPSTSGSRTGELFF. For the CDR3, the DNA is TGTGCCAGCAGCACCCCCTCGACTAGCGGGAGTCGTACCGGGGAGCTGTTTTTT.